This TCR beta chain was sequenced for a study of blood T cell repertoires in COVID-19. The method was immunoSEQ multiplex PCR; TCRdb's version includes in-frame clones alone and lacks a portion of them. The sample includes roughly 100,000 clones, about 87% of them seen just once. Germline lookup yields CDR1 MDHEN and CDR2 SYDVKM. CDR3 length equals 15 residues. V shed 2 bases and J shed 4 bases, with 12 bases lying between them. The sequenced material came from peripheral blood. This sequence originates from a man aged 50-59 years with active or convalescent COVID-19. The chain joins TRBV28 to TRBJ1-3; D not certain. The CDR3 protein is CASSLAGPLGNTIYF. The CDR3 DNA sequence: TGTGCCAGCAGTTTAGCGGGCCCCTTGGGAAACACCATATATTTT.